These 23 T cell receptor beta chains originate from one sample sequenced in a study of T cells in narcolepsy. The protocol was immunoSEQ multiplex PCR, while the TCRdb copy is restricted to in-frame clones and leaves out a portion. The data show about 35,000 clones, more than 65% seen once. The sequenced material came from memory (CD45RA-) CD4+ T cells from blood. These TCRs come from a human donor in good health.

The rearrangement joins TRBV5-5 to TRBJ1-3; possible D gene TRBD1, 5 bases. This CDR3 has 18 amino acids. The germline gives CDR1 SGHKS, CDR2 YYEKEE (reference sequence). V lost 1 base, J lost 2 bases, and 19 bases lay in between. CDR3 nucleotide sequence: TGTGCCAGCAGCTTGTCCCCCAATCCCGCACAGGCTGGAAACACCATATATTTT. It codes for CASSLSPNPAQAGNTIYF.

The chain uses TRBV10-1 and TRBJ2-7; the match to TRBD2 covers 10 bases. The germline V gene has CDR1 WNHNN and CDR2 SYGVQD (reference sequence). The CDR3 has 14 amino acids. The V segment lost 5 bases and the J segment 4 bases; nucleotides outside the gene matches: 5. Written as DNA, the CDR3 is TGCGCCAGCAGTCCTAGCGGGAGCGGGTACGAGCAGTACTTC. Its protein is CASSPSGSGYEQYF.

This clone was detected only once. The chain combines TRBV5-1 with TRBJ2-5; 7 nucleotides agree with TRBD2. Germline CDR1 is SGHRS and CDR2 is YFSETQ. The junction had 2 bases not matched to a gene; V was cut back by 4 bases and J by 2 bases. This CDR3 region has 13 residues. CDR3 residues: CASSPAGQETQYF. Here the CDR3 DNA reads TGCGCCAGCAGCCCAGCGGGACAAGAGACCCAGTACTTC.

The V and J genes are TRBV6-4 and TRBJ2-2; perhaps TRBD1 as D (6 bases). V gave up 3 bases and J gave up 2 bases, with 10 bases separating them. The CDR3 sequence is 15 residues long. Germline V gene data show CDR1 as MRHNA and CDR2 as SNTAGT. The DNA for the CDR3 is TGTGCCAGCAGTGAATCGGGACACAACACCGGGGAGCTGTTTTTT. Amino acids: CASSESGHNTGELFF.

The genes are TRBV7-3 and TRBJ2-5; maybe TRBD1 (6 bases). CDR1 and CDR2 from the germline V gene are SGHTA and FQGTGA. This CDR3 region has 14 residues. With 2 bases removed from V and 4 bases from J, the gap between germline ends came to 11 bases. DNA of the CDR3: TGTGCCAGCAGCTTACAGGGGAAGGGAGAGACCCAGTACTTC. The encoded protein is CASSLQGKGETQYF.

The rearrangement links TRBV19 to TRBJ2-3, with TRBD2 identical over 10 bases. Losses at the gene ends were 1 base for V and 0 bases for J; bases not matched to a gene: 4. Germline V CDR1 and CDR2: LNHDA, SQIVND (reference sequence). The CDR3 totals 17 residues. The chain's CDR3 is CASSIGRLAGSTDTQYF. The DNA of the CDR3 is TGTGCCAGTAGTATAGGTCGACTAGCGGGTAGCACAGATACGCAGTATTTT.

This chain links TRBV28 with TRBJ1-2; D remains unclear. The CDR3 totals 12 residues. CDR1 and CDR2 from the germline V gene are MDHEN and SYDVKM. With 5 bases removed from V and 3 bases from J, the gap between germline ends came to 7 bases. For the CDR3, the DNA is TGTGCCAGCAGTCGGTCGGACTATGGCTACACCTTC. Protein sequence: CASSRSDYGYTF.

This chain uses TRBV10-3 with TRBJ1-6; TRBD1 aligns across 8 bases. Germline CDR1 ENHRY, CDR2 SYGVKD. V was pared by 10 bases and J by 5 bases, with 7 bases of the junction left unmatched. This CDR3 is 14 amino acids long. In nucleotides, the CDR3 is TGTGCCACCCGAGGGACAGGAGATAATTCACCCCTCCACTTT. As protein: CATRGTGDNSPLHF.

The CDR3 region has the DNA TGTGCCAGTAAGGCGAGGACAGGGATTCCTGATGAGCAGTTCTTC. Translation: CASKARTGIPDEQFF. The rearrangement joins TRBV19 to TRBJ2-1; 8 bases align to TRBD1. V lost 7 bases to trimming and J lost 8 bases; unmatched junction nucleotides: 13. The germline V gene has CDR1 LNHDA and CDR2 SQIVND (reference sequence). The CDR3 totals 15 residues. Together with reference TRBV19 and TRBJ2-1, the CDR3 gives the full variable domain: DGGITQSPKYLFRKEGQNVTLSCEQNLNHDAMYWYRQDPGQGLRLIYYSQIVNDFQKGDIAEGYSVSREKKESFPLTVTSAQKNPTAFYLCASKARTGIPDEQFFGPGTRLTVL.

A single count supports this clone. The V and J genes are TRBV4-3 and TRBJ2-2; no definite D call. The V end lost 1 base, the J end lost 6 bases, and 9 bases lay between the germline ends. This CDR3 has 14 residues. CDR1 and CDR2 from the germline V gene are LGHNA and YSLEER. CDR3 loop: CASSQVAGPGELFF. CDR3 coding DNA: TGCGCCAGCAGCCAAGTCGCCGGCCCCGGGGAGCTGTTTTTT.

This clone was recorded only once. Here the CDR3 reads CASSGIDPGRDTDTQYF. CDR3 nucleotides: TGCGCCAGCAGTGGAATCGATCCTGGACGAGACACAGATACGCAGTATTTT. The V gene is TRBV10-1, the J gene TRBJ2-3, with unresolved D. V lost 4 bases and J lost 2, with 19 bases in between. The CDR3 covers 17 residues. Germline values: CDR1 WNHNN, CDR2 SYGVQD (reference sequence).

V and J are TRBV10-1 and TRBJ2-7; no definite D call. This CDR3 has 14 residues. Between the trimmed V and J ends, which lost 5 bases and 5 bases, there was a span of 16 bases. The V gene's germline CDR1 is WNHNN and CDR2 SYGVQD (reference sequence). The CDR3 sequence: CASSNEDRPDEQYF. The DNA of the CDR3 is TGCGCCAGCAGTAATGAGGATAGGCCAGACGAGCAGTACTTC.

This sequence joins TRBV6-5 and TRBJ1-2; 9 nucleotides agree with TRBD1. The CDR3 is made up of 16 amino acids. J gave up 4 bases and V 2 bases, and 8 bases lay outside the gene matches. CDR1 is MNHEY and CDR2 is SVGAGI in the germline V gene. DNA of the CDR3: TGTGCCAGCAGTTACGGTTCTACAGGGGGCGCCTATGGCTACACCTTC. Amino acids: CASSYGSTGGAYGYTF.

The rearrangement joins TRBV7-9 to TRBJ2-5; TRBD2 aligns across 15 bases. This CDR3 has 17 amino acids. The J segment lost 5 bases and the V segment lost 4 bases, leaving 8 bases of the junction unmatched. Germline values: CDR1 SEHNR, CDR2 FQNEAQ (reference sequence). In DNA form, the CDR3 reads TGTGCCAGCAGCTCTGGACTAGCGGGAGGGCCGGGGGAGACCCAGTACTTC. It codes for CASSSGLAGGPGETQYF. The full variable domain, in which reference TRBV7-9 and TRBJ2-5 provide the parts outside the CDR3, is DTGVSQNPRHKITKRGQNVTFRCDPISEHNRLYWYRQTLGQGPEFLTYFQNEAQLEKSRLLSDRFSAERPKGSFSTLEIQRTEQGDSAMYLCASSSGLAGGPGETQYFGPGTRLLVL.

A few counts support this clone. The CDR3 DNA reads TGTGCCAGCAGCCCCGGCCGGGGACAGGGGGAAGCTGGCTACACCTTC. Amino acid sequence: CASSPGRGQGEAGYTF. The chain uses TRBV7-3 and TRBJ1-2; 11 bases line up with TRBD1. This CDR3 region has 16 residues. Germline V CDR1 and CDR2: SGHTA, FQGTGA. Trimming removed 5 bases from V and 7 bases from J; junction bases left unmatched: 12.

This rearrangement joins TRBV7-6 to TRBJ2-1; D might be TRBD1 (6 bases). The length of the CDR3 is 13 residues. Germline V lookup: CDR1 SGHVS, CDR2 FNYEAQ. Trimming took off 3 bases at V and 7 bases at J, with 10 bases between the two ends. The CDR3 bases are TGTGCCAGCAGCTTTGGGGGCCCTAATGAGCAGTTCTTC. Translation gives CASSFGGPNEQFF.

CDR3 coding DNA: TGCAGCGTTGGTAGTACAGGGGGTATCTATGGCTACACCTTC. Amino acid sequence: CSVGSTGGIYGYTF. V gene TRBV29-1 combines with J gene TRBJ1-2; 8 bases agree with TRBD1. The CDR3 extends over 14 amino acids. The V segment lost 4 bases and the J segment 4 bases; nucleotides outside the gene matches: 8. CDR1 and CDR2 from the germline V gene are SQVTM and ANQGSEA.

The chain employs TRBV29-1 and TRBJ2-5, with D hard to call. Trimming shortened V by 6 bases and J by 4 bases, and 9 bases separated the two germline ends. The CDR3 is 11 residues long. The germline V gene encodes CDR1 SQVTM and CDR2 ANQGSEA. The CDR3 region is CSVDLGETQYF. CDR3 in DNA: TGCAGCGTGGACCTAGGAGAGACCCAGTACTTC. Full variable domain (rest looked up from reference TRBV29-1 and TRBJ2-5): SAVISQKPSRDICQRGTSLTIQCQVDSQVTMMFWYRQQPGQSLTLIATANQGSEATYESGFVIDKFPISRPNLTFSTLTVSNMSPEDSSIYLCSVDLGETQYFGPGTRLLVL.

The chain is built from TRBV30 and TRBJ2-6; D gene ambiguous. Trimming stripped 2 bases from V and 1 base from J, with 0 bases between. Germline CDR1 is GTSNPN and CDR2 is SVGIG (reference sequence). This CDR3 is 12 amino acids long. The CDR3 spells CAWSSGANVLTF. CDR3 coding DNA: TGTGCCTGGAGTTCTGGGGCCAACGTCCTGACTTTC.

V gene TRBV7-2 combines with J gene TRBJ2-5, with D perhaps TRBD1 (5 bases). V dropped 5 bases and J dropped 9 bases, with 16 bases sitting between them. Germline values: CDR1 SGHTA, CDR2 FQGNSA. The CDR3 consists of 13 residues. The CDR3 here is CASSTGPEGAQYF. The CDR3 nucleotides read TGTGCCAGCAGCACCGGACCCGAAGGGGCCCAGTACTTC.

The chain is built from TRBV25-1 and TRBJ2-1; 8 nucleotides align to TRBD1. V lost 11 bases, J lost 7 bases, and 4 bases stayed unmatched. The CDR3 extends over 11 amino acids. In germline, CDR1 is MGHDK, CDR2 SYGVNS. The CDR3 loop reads CAVDRVNEQFF. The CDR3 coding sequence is TGTGCCGTGGACAGGGTGAATGAGCAGTTCTTC.

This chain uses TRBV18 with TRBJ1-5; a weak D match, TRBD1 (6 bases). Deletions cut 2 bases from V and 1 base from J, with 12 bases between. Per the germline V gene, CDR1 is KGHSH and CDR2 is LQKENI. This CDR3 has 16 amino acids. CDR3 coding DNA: TGTGCCAGCTCACCAGAAACAGGGATGAGCAATCAGCCCCAGCATTTT. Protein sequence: CASSPETGMSNQPQHF.

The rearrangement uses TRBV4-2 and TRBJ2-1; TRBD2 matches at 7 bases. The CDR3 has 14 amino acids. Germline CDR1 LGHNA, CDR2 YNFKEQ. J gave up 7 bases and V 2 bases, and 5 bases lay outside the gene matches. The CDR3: CASSQPGGRNEQFF. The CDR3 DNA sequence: TGTGCCAGCAGCCAACCCGGGGGGAGGAATGAGCAGTTCTTC.